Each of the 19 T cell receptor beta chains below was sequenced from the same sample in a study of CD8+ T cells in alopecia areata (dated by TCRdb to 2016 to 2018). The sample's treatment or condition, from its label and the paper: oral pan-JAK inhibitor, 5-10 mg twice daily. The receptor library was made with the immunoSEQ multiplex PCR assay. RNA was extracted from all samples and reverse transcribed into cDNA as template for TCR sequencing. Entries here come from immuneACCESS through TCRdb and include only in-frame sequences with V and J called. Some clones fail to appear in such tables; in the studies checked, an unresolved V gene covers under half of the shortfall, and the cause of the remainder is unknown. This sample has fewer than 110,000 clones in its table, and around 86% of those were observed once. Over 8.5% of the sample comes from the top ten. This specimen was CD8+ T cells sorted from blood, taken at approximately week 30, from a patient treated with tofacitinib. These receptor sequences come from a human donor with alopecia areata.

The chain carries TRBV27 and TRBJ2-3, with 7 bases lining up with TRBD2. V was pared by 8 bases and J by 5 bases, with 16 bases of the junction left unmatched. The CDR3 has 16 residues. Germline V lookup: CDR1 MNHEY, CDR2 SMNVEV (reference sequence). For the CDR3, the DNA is TGTGCCAGCGCCCGCGTGTGGGGGGGGGTTAGAGATACGCAGTATTTT. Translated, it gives CASARVWGGVRDTQYF.

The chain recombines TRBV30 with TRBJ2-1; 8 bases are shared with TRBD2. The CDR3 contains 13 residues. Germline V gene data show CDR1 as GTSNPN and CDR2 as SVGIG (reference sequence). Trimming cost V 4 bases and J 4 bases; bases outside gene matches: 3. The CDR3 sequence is CAWIIAGYNEQFF. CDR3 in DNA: TGTGCCTGGATAATAGCGGGATACAATGAGCAGTTCTTC.

DNA for the CDR3: TGCAGCGTTGAGGACAGGGGAGGCTACACCTTC. Its protein is CSVEDRGGYTF. This chain uses TRBV29-1 with TRBJ1-2; 9 bases agree with TRBD1. From germline, CDR1 is SQVTM and CDR2 ANQGSEA. V was pared by 3 bases and J by 8 bases, with 1 base of the junction left unmatched. The CDR3 is made up of 11 amino acids.

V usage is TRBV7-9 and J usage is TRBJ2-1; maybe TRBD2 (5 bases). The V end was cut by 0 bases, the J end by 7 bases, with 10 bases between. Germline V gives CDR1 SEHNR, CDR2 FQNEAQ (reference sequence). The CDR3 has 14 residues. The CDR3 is CASSLARLANEQFF. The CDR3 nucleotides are TGTGCCAGCAGCTTAGCCCGTCTAGCTAATGAGCAGTTCTTC.

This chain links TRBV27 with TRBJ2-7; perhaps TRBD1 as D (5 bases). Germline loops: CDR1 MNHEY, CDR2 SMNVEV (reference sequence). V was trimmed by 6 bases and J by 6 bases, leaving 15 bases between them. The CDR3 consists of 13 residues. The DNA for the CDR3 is TGTGCCAGCAGCCCCTCCCAGGGAATCGAGCAGTACTTC. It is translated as CASSPSQGIEQYF.

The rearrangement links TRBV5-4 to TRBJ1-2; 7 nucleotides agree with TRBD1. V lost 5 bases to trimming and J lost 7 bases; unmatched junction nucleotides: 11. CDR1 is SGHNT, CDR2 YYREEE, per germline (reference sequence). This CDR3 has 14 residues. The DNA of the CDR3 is TGTGCCAGCAGGTTGAGGGGGCATCTGGGTGGCTACACCTTC. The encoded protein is CASRLRGHLGGYTF.

CDR3 coding DNA: TGTGCCAGCAGGGGACTGATCTCAGATACGCAGTATTTT. It specifies CASRGLISDTQYF. The rearrangement uses TRBV6-6 and TRBJ2-3; the D gene is possibly TRBD2 (6 bases). Trimming took off 6 bases at V and 4 bases at J, with 11 bases between the two ends. The V gene's germline CDR1 is MNHNY and CDR2 SVGAGI (reference sequence). The CDR3 has 13 amino acids.

The CDR3: CSVAGLAAHSYEQYF. Written as DNA, the CDR3 is TGCAGCGTTGCGGGCCTAGCGGCTCACTCCTACGAGCAGTACTTC. The V and J genes are TRBV29-1 and TRBJ2-7; 7 bases match TRBD2. The CDR3 runs to 15 residues. With 4 bases clipped from V and 0 bases from J, the junction kept 9 bases outside the gene matches. The V gene's germline CDR1 is SQVTM and CDR2 ANQGSEA.

In DNA, the CDR3 is TGTGCCAGTAGTAGCAAGGGGGGAGTTGTGGAGACCCAGTACTTC. This translates into CASSSKGGVVETQYF. The chain carries TRBV19 and TRBJ2-5; the D call may be TRBD1 or TRBD2 (6 bases each). Looked up from germline, CDR1 is LNHDA and CDR2 is SQIVND (reference sequence). The CDR3 is made up of 15 amino acids. V was shortened by 4 bases and J by 5 bases, with 17 bases between the two germline ends. The variable domain in full, with the rest retrieved from reference TRBV19 and TRBJ2-5, is DGGITQSPKYLFRKEGQNVTLSCEQNLNHDAMYWYRQDPGQGLRLIYYSQIVNDFQKGDIAEGYSVSREKKESFPLTVTSAQKNPTAFYLCASSSKGGVVETQYFGPGTRLLVL.

CDR3 bases: TGTGCCAGCAGTTACTCCAAGGCTCGTCACGAGCAGTACTTC. It codes for CASSYSKARHEQYF. The rearrangement links TRBV6-5 to TRBJ2-5; D unclear. TRBJ2-7 matches the DNA end more closely, so the J call is doubtful. The CDR3 sequence is 14 residues long. Germline CDR1 MNHEY, CDR2 SVGAGI.

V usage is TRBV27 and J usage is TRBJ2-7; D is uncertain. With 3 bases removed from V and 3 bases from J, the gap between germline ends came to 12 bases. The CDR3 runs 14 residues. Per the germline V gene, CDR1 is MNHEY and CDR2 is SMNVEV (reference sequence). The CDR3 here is CASSFGPSFYEQYF. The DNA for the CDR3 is TGTGCCAGCAGTTTTGGGCCCTCCTTCTACGAGCAGTACTTC.

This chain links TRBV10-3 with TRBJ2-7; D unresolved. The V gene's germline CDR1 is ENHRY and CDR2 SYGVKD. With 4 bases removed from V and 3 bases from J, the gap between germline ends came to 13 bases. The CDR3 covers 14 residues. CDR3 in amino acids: CAISVSGDLYEQYF. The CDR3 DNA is TGTGCCATCAGTGTGTCCGGAGACCTCTACGAGCAGTACTTC.

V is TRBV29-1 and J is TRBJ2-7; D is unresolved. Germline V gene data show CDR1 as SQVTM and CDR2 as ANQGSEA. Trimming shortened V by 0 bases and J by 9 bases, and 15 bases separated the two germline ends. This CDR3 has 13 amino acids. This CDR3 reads CSVEDGEGPVQYF. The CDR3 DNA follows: TGCAGCGTTGAAGATGGTGAAGGGCCCGTGCAGTACTTC.

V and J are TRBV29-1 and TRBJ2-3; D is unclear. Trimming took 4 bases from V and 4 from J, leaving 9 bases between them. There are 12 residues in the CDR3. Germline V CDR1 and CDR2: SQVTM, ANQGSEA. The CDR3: CSVGSSPDTQYF. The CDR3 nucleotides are TGCAGCGTTGGATCCTCTCCAGATACGCAGTATTTT.

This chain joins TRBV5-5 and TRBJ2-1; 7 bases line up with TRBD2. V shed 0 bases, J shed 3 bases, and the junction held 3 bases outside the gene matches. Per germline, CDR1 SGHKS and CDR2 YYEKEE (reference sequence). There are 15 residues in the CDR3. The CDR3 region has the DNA TGTGCCAGCAGCTTGGAAAGCGGGAACTACAATGAGCAGTTCTTC. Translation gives CASSLESGNYNEQFF. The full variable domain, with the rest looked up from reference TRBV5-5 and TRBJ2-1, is DAGVTQSPTHLIKTRGQQVTLRCSPISGHKSVSWYQQVLGQGPQFIFQYYEKEERGRGNFPDRFSARQFPNYSSELNVNALLLGDSALYLCASSLESGNYNEQFFGPGTRLTVL.

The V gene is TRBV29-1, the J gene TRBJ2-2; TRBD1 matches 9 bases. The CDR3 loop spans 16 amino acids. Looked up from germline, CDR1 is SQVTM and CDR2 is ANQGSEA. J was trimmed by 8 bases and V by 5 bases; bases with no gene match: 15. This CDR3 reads CSVQLYRGPKAGELFF. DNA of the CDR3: TGCAGCGTTCAGCTTTACAGGGGGCCCAAGGCGGGGGAGCTGTTTTTT.

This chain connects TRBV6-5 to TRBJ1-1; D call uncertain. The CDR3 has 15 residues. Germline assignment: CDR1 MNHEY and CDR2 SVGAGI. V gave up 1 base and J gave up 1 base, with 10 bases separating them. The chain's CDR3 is CASSYLEGPNTEAFF. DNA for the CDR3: TGTGCCAGCAGTTACTTAGAGGGCCCGAACACTGAAGCTTTCTTT.

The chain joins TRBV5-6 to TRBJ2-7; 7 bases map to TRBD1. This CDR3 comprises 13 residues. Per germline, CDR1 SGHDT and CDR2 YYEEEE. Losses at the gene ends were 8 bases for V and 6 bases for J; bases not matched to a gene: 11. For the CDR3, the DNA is TGTGCCAGTGCCCCGGGACAGATTGGCGAGCAGTACTTC. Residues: CASAPGQIGEQYF. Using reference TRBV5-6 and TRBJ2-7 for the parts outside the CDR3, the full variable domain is DAGVTQSPTHLIKTRGQQVTLRCSPKSGHDTVSWYQQALGQGPQFIFQYYEEEERQRGNFPDRFSGHQFPNYSSELNVNALLLGDSALYLCASAPGQIGEQYFGPGTRLTVT.

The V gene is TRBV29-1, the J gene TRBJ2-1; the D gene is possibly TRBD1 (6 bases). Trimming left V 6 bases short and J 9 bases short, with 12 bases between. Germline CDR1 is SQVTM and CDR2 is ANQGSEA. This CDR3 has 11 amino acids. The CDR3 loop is CSVPQGSEQFF. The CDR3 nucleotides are TGCAGCGTCCCACAGGGTAGTGAGCAGTTCTTC.